The T cell receptor beta chain under discussion was sequenced for a study of cytomegalovirus exposure and HLA in healthy donors. Study context: About 200 million T cells yielded 90 million to 130 million unique TCR beta sequences, as an earlier analysis found. General study points: The study recorded around 160 TCR beta chains that were cytomegalovirus-associated. Later analysis associated a missense DCLRE1C variant with TCR beta V- and J-gene trimming.

The PCR was carried out with 60 Vbeta primers and 13 Jbeta primers. Profiling relied on immunoSEQ multiplex PCR, and the TCRdb table lists in-frame clones only, not all of them. The sample's table shows 140,000 to 150,000 clones. With regard to this clone: Its antigen remains unidentified.

Healthy bone marrow donors made up the cohort. Unmatched junction bases numbered 11, after V lost 3 bases and J lost 5 bases. This CDR3 contains 16 residues. Germline V gene data show CDR1 as SGHNT and CDR2 as YYREEE (reference sequence). This chain connects TRBV5-4 to TRBJ2-5, with 9 nucleotides matching TRBD1. The TCR sequence derives from a male donor in good health and CMV-seronegative. The source material was PBMCs. The CDR3 DNA follows: TGTGCCAGCAGCTCCCCCGGGACAGGGTTCGCGGAGACCCAGTACTTC. Its protein is CASSSPGTGFAETQYF.